This T cell receptor beta chain was sequenced for a study of CD8 T cells in Susac syndrome (dated by TCRdb to between 2019 and 2020). About the investigation overall: The study used repertoire sequencing to test whether antigen drove CD8+ T cell activation and differentiation in Susac syndrome.

Comments on this clonotype: Its antigen has not been determined. The input lacks base qualities; no much larger clone sits a single base away.

Peripheral blood CD8+ and CD4+ T cells from healthy donors, Susac syndrome patients and multiple sclerosis patients were profiled using high-throughput TCR beta sequencing. Treatment-naive patients with stable or active relapsing-remitting disease fulfilling revised McDonald criteria were used as multiple sclerosis controls. Bulk CD8+ and CD4+ T cells were purified by magnetic negative isolation, whereas CD8+ TEMRA cells were enriched by FACS. Blood was drawn into EDTA tubes, processed within 24 hours, and PBMCs were isolated by density gradient centrifugation. PBMCs intended for TCR sequencing were frozen in liquid nitrogen and were later thawed in a 37 degrees C water bath. Purity of sorted or isolated CD4+, CD8+ and CD8+ TEMRA cells was at least 90%. RNA was extracted using the RNeasy kit, and roughly 0.5 to 1 microgram was reverse transcribed with random hexamers. The immunoSEQ multiplex PCR assay, covering 54 Vbeta and 13 Jbeta segments, was used to amplify TCR beta CDR3 regions. Bias from PCR amplification was corrected by using a synthetic template baseline for primer optimization and for computational correction. Per the authors' processing: Reads were annotated to V, D and J genes according to IMGT and were analyzed with immunoSEQ Analyzer, with only productive sequences retained. To calculate clonality, Shannon entropy was normalized by log2 of the number of productive unique sequences and then subtracted from one. Public and private clones were assessed among the 100 most prevalent clones of each patient and control. A clone was defined as Susac-specific if it was absent from the healthy and MS cohorts, from about a thousand published viral clones and from other ImmuneACCESS disease sequences. TCRdb redid the processing of the public reads, applying fastp at Q25 and MiXCR, and retained in-frame beta chains. CDR3 protein sequences are deduplicated, and each keeps its most common genes and DNA. These V and J calls derive from TCRdb rather than the authors' analysis. The sample table lists about 210,000 distinct CDR3 sequences, about 95% of them with a count of one. Roughly 0.1% of the sample comes from the top ten.

The CDR3 holds 16 amino acids from the cysteine to the phenylalanine. Of all the DNA, just the CDR3 is kept, 48 bases in frame from base 1. As encoded in the germline V gene (reference sequence), CDR1 is DFQATT while CDR2 is SNEGSKA. The junction shows trimming of 0 bases on V and 5 bases on J, and the gene matches do not reach 8 bases of it. The full study reports these points: The number of individuals in the TCR sequencing and HLA analysis was acknowledged as relatively small.

Sequenced material: CD4+ T cells from PBMCs. The receptor was isolated from a human donor with multiple sclerosis. The rearranged segments are TRBV20-1 and TRBJ2-7, with 12 middle bases fitting TRBD2. The bases are TGCAGTGCTAGAGATCTCGGGAGACTAGCGGGGGACGAGCAGTACTTC. Its protein is CSARDLGRLAGDEQYF.